A single sample is the source of the 8 T cell receptor beta chains below, sequenced in a study of glioma-infiltrating T cells. The iRepertoire nested amplicon-rescue multiplex PCR amplified TCR alpha and beta CDR3s from RNA. TCRdb re-derived calls from the multiplex PCR reads in MiXCR, one entry per CDR3 protein. Of about 89,000 distinct CDR3 sequences listed, about 25% are singletons. The sample taken for sequencing was glioma tissue, nonneoplastic brain tissue, or PBMCs (not recorded which). All receptors come from a human donor with low-grade glioma or glioblastoma, undergoing nonglioma brain surgery, or in good health (not recorded which).

The V call is TRBV7-9, the J call TRBJ2-5; TRBD2 matches at 16 bases. The germline V gene encodes CDR1 SEHNR and CDR2 FQNEAQ (reference sequence). The CDR3 spans 17 residues. After removal of 5 bases from V and 2 bases from J, the junction contained 5 bases not matched to a gene. The CDR3 region has the DNA TGTGCCAGCAGCGCGGGACTAGCGGGAGGGTATCAAGAGACCCAGTACTTC. Protein product: CASSAGLAGGYQETQYF.

This clonotype was recorded many times. The chain couples TRBV6-2 or TRBV6-3 to TRBJ2-7; D perhaps matches TRBD2 (6 bases). The ends were cut back, 5 bases at V and 2 bases at J, with 16 bases in the middle. Germline V gives CDR1 MNHEY, CDR2 SVGEGT. This CDR3 has 15 amino acids. The CDR3 DNA follows: TGTGCCAGCAGTCCGCTAGCGCCCTACGCCTACGAGCAGTACTTC. Protein sequence: CASSPLAPYAYEQYF.

This clonotype was seen many times. V and J are TRBV7-2 and TRBJ2-1; D is unresolved. Germline values: CDR1 SGHTA, CDR2 FQGNSA. V lost 4 bases, J lost 8 bases, and 9 bases lay in between. This CDR3 spans 12 amino acids. The CDR3 sequence: CASSSTGDEQFF. The CDR3 DNA is TGTGCCAGCAGCTCGACTGGGGATGAGCAGTTCTTC.

The V gene is TRBV19, the J gene TRBJ2-3, with a possible D match to TRBD2 (8 bases). Germline V gene data show CDR1 as LNHDA and CDR2 as SQIVND (reference sequence). Between the trimmed V and J ends, which lost 8 bases and 1 base, there was a span of 22 bases. The length of the CDR3 is 17 residues. In nucleotides, the CDR3 is TGTGCCAGTTCCGGGGAACAGGGGACTAGAGGCACAGATACGCAGTATTTT. This sequence encodes CASSGEQGTRGTDTQYF.

This clonotype was seen ten or more times. The chain carries TRBV5-1 and TRBJ1-1, with D perhaps TRBD1 (5 bases). This CDR3 has 14 residues. The V end was cut by 8 bases, the J end by 5 bases, with 19 bases between. The V gene's germline CDR1 is SGHRS and CDR2 YFSETQ. CDR3 sequence: CASKTTQRGTEAFF. In DNA form, the CDR3 reads TGCGCCAGTAAAACCACCCAAAGGGGTACTGAAGCTTTCTTT.

This clonotype was detected a few times. The chain joins TRBV29-1 to TRBJ1-4; D call uncertain. Germline V CDR1 and CDR2: SQVTM, ANQGSEA. There are 12 residues in the CDR3. V was pared by 7 bases and J by 8 bases, with 14 bases between. Here the CDR3 DNA reads TGCAGCGCCCGGGCGCCGGGCGAAAAACTGTTTTTT. Residues: CSARAPGEKLFF.

The sample holds many counts of this clonotype. The V call is TRBV4-2, the J call TRBJ2-3; D call uncertain. The CDR3 has 14 amino acids. Trimming shortened V by 1 base and J by 0 bases, and 5 bases separated the two germline ends. Germline CDR1 is LGHNA and CDR2 is YNFKEQ. The CDR3 reads CASSQVSSTDTQYF. The CDR3 bases are TGTGCCAGCAGCCAAGTTTCTAGCACAGATACGCAGTATTTT.

The chain couples TRBV29-1 to TRBJ2-7; weak D call: TRBD1 (6 bases). CDR1 is SQVTM, CDR2 ANQGSEA, per germline. The CDR3 contains 16 residues. The ends were cut back, 6 bases at V and 1 base at J, with 22 bases in the middle. CDR3 coding DNA: TGCAGCGTCCGAGGGGGTAGCACGGGCCCGTCCTACGAGCAGTACTTC. Translation gives CSVRGGSTGPSYEQYF.